The 27 T cell receptor beta chains given below trace back to one sample, sequenced in a study of T-cell reconstitution after alpha-beta-depleted transplantation in children listed by TCRdb under 2016. The library was produced with PCR. Sequencer: Illumina HiSeq 2500. Molecular barcoding was employed in the preparation of TCR libraries, with unique molecular identifiers being used to normalize TCRbeta repertoire quantification. In-frame beta chains were kept once TCRdb had trimmed the public reads at Q25 with fastp and called clones with MiXCR. Under each unique CDR3 protein, matching rows form one entry showing the most common genes and DNA. This sample is represented by 610,000 or so distinct CDR3 sequences; 27% of them were singletons. 36% of the sample is taken by the ten largest. The treatment or condition label, read with the paper, signifies: allogeneic hematopoietic cell transplantation with graft depleted of TCRalphabeta T cells and CD19 B cells.

Sequencing was performed on PBMCs, taken before TCRalphabeta/CD19-depleted stem cell transplant. All receptors derive from a boy younger than two with Wiskott-Aldrich syndrome, due to receive a stem cell transplant.

CDR3 loop: CAWSVTGGLAAGYTF. CDR3 sequence (DNA): TGTGCCTGGAGTGTCACAGGGGGGCTCGCGGCTGGCTACACCTTC. The chain carries TRBV30 and TRBJ1-2; 8 bases are a match to TRBD1. Germline V gene lookup returns CDR1 GTSNPN and CDR2 SVGIG (reference sequence). This CDR3 has 15 residues. The V segment lost 0 bases and the J segment 7 bases; nucleotides outside the gene matches: 10.

This clonotype has just a few counts. CDR3 nucleotides: TGTGCCATCAGTGACCAATCCTACAATGAGCAGTTCTTC. This sequence encodes CAISDQSYNEQFF. The rearrangement links TRBV10-3 to TRBJ2-1; D gene unclear. Trimming cost V 3 bases and J 1 base, with 4 bases left between them. The CDR3 sequence is 13 residues long. CDR1 is ENHRY, CDR2 SYGVKD, per germline.

This chain joins TRBV7-2 and TRBJ1-5, with D uncertain. The CDR3 has 15 residues. Trimming removed 2 bases at V and 3 bases at J, with 11 bases between. The germline gives CDR1 SGHTA, CDR2 FQGNSA. The CDR3 here is CASSLRGHSNQPQHF. As DNA, the CDR3 is TGTGCCAGCAGCTTACGGGGTCACTCCAATCAGCCCCAGCATTTT.

This clonotype has just a few counts. The rearrangement joins TRBV12-3 or TRBV12-4 to TRBJ1-1; maybe TRBD1 (6 bases). CDR3 length: 17 amino acids. V was trimmed by 4 bases and J by 0 bases, leaving 18 bases between them. The CDR3 sequence is CASSSHPRGRMNTEAFF. The CDR3 nucleotides are TGTGCCAGCAGTTCCCACCCCAGGGGAAGAATGAACACTGAAGCTTTCTTT.

This clonotype was picked up a small number of times. The genes are TRBV7-8 and TRBJ2-1; D remains unclear. The CDR3 is 16 residues long. The V and J ends lost 5 bases and 0 bases respectively, with 14 bases between them. Germline-derived CDR1 and CDR2 are SGHVS and FQNEAQ. CDR3 nucleotides: TGTGCCAGCAGCCCCGCCAGGCCGAGCTCCTACAATGAGCAGTTCTTC. It encodes CASSPARPSSYNEQFF.

The chain links TRBV20-1 to TRBJ1-4; TRBD1 matches at 9 bases. CDR3 length: 15 amino acids. Germline CDR1 is DFQATT and CDR2 is SNEGSKA (reference sequence). The ends lost 5 bases at V and 7 bases at J; junction bases unmatched: 11. The CDR3 is CSAEEQGQGREKLFF. In nucleotides, the CDR3 is TGCAGTGCTGAGGAACAGGGACAGGGCCGTGAAAAACTGTTTTTT.

This clonotype was counted between two and nine times. V is TRBV20-1 and J is TRBJ1-1, with unresolved D. V was cut by 1 base and J by 7 bases, with 10 bases left in between. This CDR3 has 12 residues. Germline CDR1 is DFQATT and CDR2 is SNEGSKA (reference sequence). In DNA, the CDR3 is TGCAGTGCTAGAGGCACAGTGAATGAAGCTTTCTTT. It translates to CSARGTVNEAFF.

This chain uses TRBV20-1 with TRBJ2-1, with no clear D. Germline V lookup: CDR1 DFQATT, CDR2 SNEGSKA (reference sequence). The CDR3 is made up of 15 amino acids. Trimming took off 1 base at V and 5 bases at J, with 15 bases between the two ends. The CDR3 bases are TGCAGTGCTAGAGCCGACTTGCCAAAAGACAATGAGCAGTTCTTC. Translation: CSARADLPKDNEQFF.

A word on this clonotype: A much larger clonotype is one base distant, so this may be a read error. This chain joins TRBV20-1 and TRBJ2-3, with a weak D call TRBD1 (6 bases). CDR3 length equals 13 residues. V was shortened by 3 bases and J by 0 bases, with 7 bases between the two germline ends. Germline CDR1 reads DFQATT; CDR2 reads SNEGSKA (reference sequence). CDR3 in DNA: TGCAGTGCTAGGGGGGCTAGCACAGATACGCAGTATTTT. It encodes CSARGASTDTQYF.

This clonotype appeared a few times. The CDR3, as DNA: TGTGCCACCCAGGGGACAGGGTACGAGCAGTACTTC. Its translation is CATQGTGYEQYF. The chain carries TRBV10-3 and TRBJ2-7, with TRBD1 matching over 9 bases. V gave up 10 bases and J gave up 4 bases; unmatched junction bases: 5. CDR3 length: 12 residues. The germline CDR1 and CDR2 sequences are ENHRY and SYGVKD.

The J gene is TRBJ1-1, the V gene TRBV5-1; D is perhaps TRBD1 (6 bases). V was shortened by 4 bases and J by 4 bases, with 14 bases between the two germline ends. CDR3 length: 14 amino acids. Germline values: CDR1 SGHRS, CDR2 YFSETQ. The CDR3 sequence: CASSLQGWSTEAFF. CDR3 bases: TGCGCCAGCAGCCTACAGGGTTGGAGCACTGAAGCTTTCTTT.

The gene calls are TRBV20-1 and TRBJ2-1; 9 bases line up with TRBD1. V lost 4 bases, J lost 8 bases, and 3 bases stayed unmatched. Per the germline V gene, CDR1 is DFQATT and CDR2 is SNEGSKA (reference sequence). This CDR3 has 12 residues. The CDR3 coding sequence is TGCAGTGCTAACAGGGGGCTGGATGAGCAGTTCTTC. Its translation is CSANRGLDEQFF.

The rearrangement links TRBV15 to TRBJ1-5; maybe TRBD1 (6 bases). Trimming stripped 2 bases from V and 0 bases from J, with 11 bases between. The CDR3 totals 16 residues. Germline CDR1 LNHNV, CDR2 YYDKDF (reference sequence). CDR3: CATSRRTGYSNQPQHF. CDR3 nucleotides: TGTGCCACCAGCAGAAGAACAGGGTATAGCAATCAGCCCCAGCATTTT.

As concerns this clonotype: Compared with germline, one end of the junction differs, possibly owing to a read error. The genes are TRBV12-3 or TRBV12-4 and TRBJ2-1; 9 nucleotides agree with TRBD2. This CDR3 is 15 amino acids long. The CDR3 nucleotides read TGTGCCAGCAGTCTAGGGACTAGCTCCTACAATGAGAAGTTCTTC. It yields the protein CASSLGTSSYNEKFF.

This clonotype was observed a few times. V gene TRBV6-5 combines with J gene TRBJ2-1; no definite D call. The CDR3 totals 13 residues. CDR1 and CDR2 (germline): MNHEY, SVGAGI. The germline V and J ends were trimmed by 5 bases and 0 bases, with 5 bases remaining between them. The CDR3 DNA is TGTGCCAGCAGTCCAAACTCCTACAATGAGCAGTTCTTC. Residues: CASSPNSYNEQFF.

This clonotype was counted only a few times. The chain combines TRBV6-1 with TRBJ2-7; TRBD2 agrees at 11 bases. CDR1 and CDR2 from the germline V gene are MNHNS and SASEGT. V lost 8 bases to trimming and J lost 6 bases; unmatched junction nucleotides: 9. The CDR3 has 14 amino acids. CDR3 nucleotides: TGTGCCAGCGGTACGACTAGCGGGACCGTCGAGCAGTACTTC. Translated, it gives CASGTTSGTVEQYF.

The J gene is TRBJ2-1, the V gene TRBV5-1; the match to TRBD2 covers 13 bases. The CDR3 length is 22 residues. Germline V CDR1 and CDR2: SGHRS, YFSETQ. With 4 bases clipped from V and 4 bases from J, the junction kept 23 bases outside the gene matches. The CDR3 DNA sequence: TGCGCCAGCAGCGGACTAGCGGGAGACCGTCAGATTTCAGCGGCTCGTTACAATGAGCAGTTCTTC. As protein: CASSGLAGDRQISAARYNEQFF.

The genes are TRBV5-6 and TRBJ2-7; D is undetermined. Germline loops: CDR1 SGHDT, CDR2 YYEEEE. The CDR3 length is 15 residues. Trimming removed 2 bases at V and 3 bases at J, with 15 bases between. CDR3 DNA sequence: TGTGCCAGCAGCTTTGCCCCCCGGGCCTTCTACGAGCAGTACTTC. Its translation: CASSFAPRAFYEQYF.

The V and J genes are TRBV5-1 and TRBJ1-4; no firm D call. Trimming left V 2 bases short and J 8 bases short, with 13 bases between. Germline CDR1 SGHRS, CDR2 YFSETQ. The CDR3 sequence is 14 residues long. CDR3: CASSLQGPGEKLFF. CDR3 DNA sequence: TGCGCCAGCAGCTTACAAGGGCCGGGAGAAAAACTGTTTTTT.

The CDR3: CASSRQQGGQETQYF. In DNA, the CDR3 is TGCGCCAGCAGCCGCCAACAGGGGGGACAAGAGACCCAGTACTTC. The chain joins TRBV5-1 to TRBJ2-5, with TRBD1 identical over 8 bases. CDR1 and CDR2 (germline): SGHRS, YFSETQ. V shed 4 bases, J shed 2 bases, and the junction held 7 bases outside the gene matches. The CDR3 is 15 amino acids.

V is TRBV28 and J is TRBJ2-3; 10 bases line up with TRBD2. Germline CDR1 and CDR2: MDHEN and SYDVKM. The CDR3 is 14 residues long. J gave up 5 bases and V 5 bases, and 4 bases lay outside the gene matches. This CDR3 is CASSRAGGEDTQYF. Written as DNA, the CDR3 is TGTGCCAGCAGTCGAGCGGGAGGGGAAGATACGCAGTATTTT.

This clonotype was detected only a few times. The chain links TRBV5-1 to TRBJ1-5; D gene uncertain. Trimming took 1 base from V and 7 from J, leaving 12 bases between them. Per the germline V gene, CDR1 is SGHRS and CDR2 is YFSETQ. This CDR3 is 14 amino acids long. The CDR3 sequence is CASSLWGPGQPQHF. CDR3 nucleotides: TGCGCCAGCAGCTTGTGGGGTCCGGGACAGCCCCAGCATTTT. Complete variable domain (other parts from reference TRBV5-1 and TRBJ1-5): KAGVTQTPRYLIKTRGQQVTLSCSPISGHRSVSWYQQTPGQGLQFLFEYFSETQRNKGNFPGRFSGRQFSNSRSEMNVSTLELGDSALYLCASSLWGPGQPQHFGDGTRLSIL.

The V and J genes are TRBV27 and TRBJ2-1, with TRBD1 identical over 12 bases. Germline CDR1 MNHEY, CDR2 SMNVEV (reference sequence). The length of the CDR3 is 17 residues. The ends lost 6 bases at V and 5 bases at J; junction bases unmatched: 11. For the CDR3, the DNA is TGTGCCAGCAGATTAAAGGCGGGACAGGGGGCAAACAATGAGCAGTTCTTC. Protein sequence: CASRLKAGQGANNEQFF.

This clonotype appeared a few times. The V call is TRBV27, the J call TRBJ2-1; 7 bases are shared with TRBD2. The V and J ends lost 1 base and 6 bases, in that order; junction bases with no gene match: 9. Germline V gene sequence: CDR1 MNHEY, CDR2 SMNVEV (reference sequence). The CDR3 covers 16 residues. CDR3 amino acids: CASSLWGGLITNEQFF. CDR3 bases: TGTGCCAGCAGTTTATGGGGAGGGTTAATTACCAATGAGCAGTTCTTC.

The gene calls are TRBV24-1 and TRBJ2-1, with 8 bases aligning to TRBD1. Germline CDR1 KGHDR, CDR2 SFDVKD. Trimming at V came to 5 bases and at J to 6 bases, leaving 5 bases not matched to a gene. CDR3 length: 14 amino acids. The CDR3 bases are TGTGCCACCAGTGGCACAGGGGGAGTCAATGAGCAGTTCTTC. The encoded protein is CATSGTGGVNEQFF.

J is TRBJ2-5 and V is TRBV5-1; no definite D call. Trimming removed 2 bases at V and 4 bases at J, with 12 bases between. CDR3 length: 14 amino acids. Germline V lookup: CDR1 SGHRS, CDR2 YFSETQ. DNA for the CDR3: TGCGCCAGCAGCTTTGGGAAGGGTCGAGAGACCCAGTACTTC. Protein: CASSFGKGRETQYF. The full variable domain, its missing parts supplied by reference TRBV5-1 and TRBJ2-5, is KAGVTQTPRYLIKTRGQQVTLSCSPISGHRSVSWYQQTPGQGLQFLFEYFSETQRNKGNFPGRFSGRQFSNSRSEMNVSTLELGDSALYLCASSFGKGRETQYFGPGTRLLVL.

This clonotype was found a few times. The chain uses TRBV5-1 and TRBJ1-2; D possibly corresponds to TRBD1 (5 bases). The CDR3 consists of 17 residues. The V and J ends lost 1 base and 4 bases respectively, with 20 bases between them. CDR1 is SGHRS, CDR2 YFSETQ, per germline. The DNA for the CDR3 is TGCGCCAGCAGCTTGACGGGGTATGGGGGACTGGGCTATGGCTACACCTTC. Protein product: CASSLTGYGGLGYGYTF.